One and the same sample provided the 30 T cell receptor beta chains below, sequenced in a study of patients and donors after allogeneic stem cell transplantation. TCRdb called the RT-PCR reads again in MiXCR, with one record for every CDR3 protein. Among about 87,000 distinct CDR3 sequences listed, around 5% were seen once. The sample consisted of blood, either unsorted or a sorted T cell fraction (not recorded which). These receptors all come from a human donor who was either an allogeneic HSCT recipient or a stem cell or donor lymphocyte infusion donor (not recorded which). It is not recorded whose cells these are; they may come from a transplant donor.

This clonotype was detected ten times or more. The chain links TRBV12-3 or TRBV12-4 to TRBJ2-1, with D unclear. The CDR3 totals 12 residues. Trimming shortened V by 5 bases and J by 8 bases, and 10 bases separated the two germline ends. The CDR3 sequence is CASSDGFDEQFF. The CDR3 coding sequence is TGTGCCAGCAGTGACGGGTTCGATGAGCAGTTCTTC.

This clonotype was observed at least ten times. J is TRBJ2-1 and V is TRBV5-1; perhaps TRBD1 as D (7 bases). Germline V gene lookup returns CDR1 SGHRS and CDR2 YFSETQ. The CDR3 has 17 residues. The ends were cut back, 4 bases at V and 1 base at J, with 18 bases in the middle. The CDR3 is CASSIQPGGSSYNEQFF. For the CDR3, the DNA is TGCGCCAGCAGCATCCAGCCAGGGGGGAGTTCCTACAATGAGCAGTTCTTC.

This clonotype has a count of ten or more. This chain links TRBV11-3 with TRBJ1-1; TRBD1 matches at 9 bases. V shed 5 bases and J 4 bases; nucleotides not matched to a gene: 5. CDR1 is SGHNT, CDR2 YENEEA, per germline. The CDR3 loop spans 14 amino acids. The CDR3 coding sequence is TGTGCCAGCAGCCGGGACAGGGTGAGCACTGAAGCTTTCTTT. Protein: CASSRDRVSTEAFF.

This clonotype appeared many times. The CDR3 here is CASRGPSGGQPQHF. The CDR3 coding sequence is TGTGCCAGCAGGGGACCTAGTGGGGGTCAGCCCCAGCATTTT. V is TRBV2 and J is TRBJ1-5, with a weak D call TRBD1 (5 bases). V gave up 6 bases and J gave up 6 bases, with 15 bases separating them. The CDR3 extends over 14 amino acids. CDR1 and CDR2 from the germline V gene are SNHLY and FYNNEI. The whole variable domain, remainder taken from reference TRBV2 and TRBJ1-5, is EPEVTQTPSHQVTQMGQEVILRCVPISNHLYFYWYRQILGQKVEFLVSFYNNEISEKSEIFDDQFSVERPDGSNFTLKIRSTKLEDSAMYFCASRGPSGGQPQHFGDGTRLSIL.

In this sample, this clonotype turned up a few times. The V gene is TRBV20-1, the J gene TRBJ2-5, with D possibly TRBD2 on 5 matching bases. Trimming removed 1 base from V and 1 base from J, with 19 bases in between. Germline values: CDR1 DFQATT, CDR2 SNEGSKA (reference sequence). The CDR3 spans 17 residues. CDR3 bases: TGCAGTGCTAGAGGATCTTTCCTTAGGGAGTTCCAAGAGACCCAGTACTTC. It specifies CSARGSFLREFQETQYF.

This clonotype was recorded many times. V and J are TRBV11-2 and TRBJ1-1, with TRBD1 matching over 7 bases. The CDR3 runs 16 residues. V was pared by 6 bases and J by 4 bases, with 14 bases of the junction left unmatched. CDR1 is SGHAT and CDR2 is FQNNGV in the germline V gene. CDR3 loop: CASSLSEGGASTEAFF. In DNA form, the CDR3 reads TGTGCCAGCAGTTTATCCGAAGGGGGCGCAAGCACTGAAGCTTTCTTT.

This clonotype occurred many times. V usage is TRBV6-1 and J usage is TRBJ1-6; 7 bases are shared with TRBD1. The CDR3 loop spans 13 amino acids. With 6 bases clipped from V and 7 bases from J, the junction kept 3 bases outside the gene matches. The germline gives CDR1 MNHNS, CDR2 SASEGT. The CDR3 sequence: CASRTGRNSPLHF. The CDR3 DNA reads as TGTGCCAGCAGGACAGGGAGGAATTCACCCCTCCACTTT.

There are many counts of this clonotype. The V call is TRBV19, the J call TRBJ2-1; a possible D gene is TRBD2 (6 bases). The ends were cut back, 7 bases at V and 2 bases at J, with 15 bases in the middle. The CDR3 is 15 amino acids. Germline CDR1 is LNHDA and CDR2 is SQIVND (reference sequence). As DNA, the CDR3 is TGTGCCAGTAAAATGGGTAGCGGAGCCTACAATGAGCAGTTCTTC. It yields the protein CASKMGSGAYNEQFF.

This sequence joins TRBV19 and TRBJ1-1; unclear D gene. There are 11 residues in the CDR3. V shed 7 bases and J shed 3 bases, with 6 bases lying between them. The germline CDR1 and CDR2 sequences are LNHDA and SQIVND (reference sequence). The CDR3 sequence is CASTEYTEAFF. In DNA form, the CDR3 reads TGTGCCAGTACCGAATACACTGAAGCTTTCTTT.

This clonotype turned up a few times. The chain has TRBV18 and TRBJ2-2; TRBD2 matches at 9 bases. V gave up 6 bases and J gave up 2 bases; unmatched junction bases: 10. This CDR3 is built from 17 residues. The germline gives CDR1 KGHSH, CDR2 LQKENI. For the CDR3, the DNA is TGTGCCAGCTCGCCCTTGGTTCTAGCGGGAAACACCGGGGAGCTGTTTTTT. This gives the protein CASSPLVLAGNTGELFF. The complete variable domain, with remaining parts taken from reference TRBV18 and TRBJ2-2, reads NAGVMQNPRHLVRRRGQEARLRCSPMKGHSHVYWYRQLPEEGLKFMVYLQKENIIDESGMPKERFSAEFPKEGPSILRIQQVVRGDSAAYFCASSPLVLAGNTGELFFGEGSRLTVL.

This clonotype was counted many times. This rearrangement joins TRBV24-1 to TRBJ2-3; 7 nucleotides match TRBD2. Germline loops: CDR1 KGHDR, CDR2 SFDVKD. This CDR3 has 16 residues. The trim removed 3 bases at V and 1 base at J, leaving 6 bases unmatched. CDR3: CATSDPSGIRTDTQYF. CDR3 DNA sequence: TGTGCCACCAGTGATCCAAGCGGGATACGCACAGATACGCAGTATTTT.

This clonotype was counted ten times or more. The CDR3 DNA sequence: TGTGCCACCGAAGCGGGGGGGGATCAAGAGACCCAGTACTTC. Protein: CATEAGGDQETQYF. The chain recombines TRBV24-1 with TRBJ2-5, with 10 positions matching TRBD2. The CDR3 is made up of 14 amino acids. The germline CDR1 and CDR2 sequences are KGHDR and SFDVKD. With 9 bases clipped from V and 2 bases from J, the junction kept 5 bases outside the gene matches.

Judged by abundance, this clonotype is medium-sized. The chain carries TRBV25-1 and TRBJ2-5; 10 bases match TRBD2. The V gene's germline CDR1 is MGHDK and CDR2 SYGVNS. This CDR3 region has 13 residues. V gave up 7 bases and J gave up 5 bases; unmatched junction bases: 4. The CDR3 sequence is CASNPSGGETQYF. The CDR3 DNA reads as TGTGCCAGCAACCCTAGCGGGGGTGAGACCCAGTACTTC.

This chain connects TRBV7-9 to TRBJ2-1; the match to TRBD1 covers 9 bases. Germline V lookup: CDR1 SEHNR, CDR2 FQNEAQ (reference sequence). Trimming removed 5 bases from V and 6 bases from J; junction bases left unmatched: 14. The CDR3 has 17 residues. The CDR3 spells CASSPKVGTGNINEQFF. CDR3 in DNA: TGTGCCAGCAGCCCTAAGGTTGGGACAGGGAACATCAATGAGCAGTTCTTC.

The rearrangement uses TRBV19 and TRBJ2-3; 8 bases fit TRBD1. With V trimmed by 6 bases and J by 7 bases, 12 bases remained unmatched. Germline V gene lookup returns CDR1 LNHDA and CDR2 SQIVND (reference sequence). The CDR3 length is 15 residues. CDR3 region: CASSNPGQAQYTQYF. CDR3 DNA sequence: TGTGCCAGTAGCAATCCGGGACAGGCCCAATATACGCAGTATTTT.

This clonotype was counted only a few times. The chain recombines TRBV3-1 with TRBJ1-6; 8 bases align to TRBD1. Germline V gives CDR1 LGHDT, CDR2 YNNKEL (reference sequence). The CDR3 has 15 amino acids. V shed 1 base and J 7 bases; nucleotides not matched to a gene: 3. Here the CDR3 reads CASSQGTGLNSPLHF. The CDR3 DNA sequence: TGTGCCAGCAGCCAAGGGACAGGGTTAAATTCACCCCTCCACTTT.

This clonotype was counted ten times or more. The rearrangement uses TRBV19 and TRBJ2-3; 14 nucleotides align to TRBD2. CDR1 LNHDA and CDR2 SQIVND come from the germline V gene (reference sequence). V trimming: 2 bases; J trimming: 8 bases; junction bases outside the gene matches: 9. This CDR3 is built from 17 residues. CDR3 sequence (DNA): TGTGCCAGTAGTATACGGGGGACTAGCGGGAGTCGGCGTACGCAGTATTTT. It encodes CASSIRGTSGSRRTQYF.

This clonotype occurred many times. The chain is built from TRBV19 and TRBJ2-2, with 7 nucleotides matching TRBD1. The V segment lost 9 bases and the J segment 4 bases; nucleotides outside the gene matches: 11. The CDR3 extends over 15 amino acids. CDR1 LNHDA and CDR2 SQIVND come from the germline V gene (reference sequence). The CDR3 loop reads CASRRDSVATGELFF. DNA for the CDR3: TGTGCCAGCCGTCGGGACAGTGTGGCCACCGGGGAGCTGTTTTTT.

This clonotype was detected ten times or more. This chain links TRBV5-1 with TRBJ2-5; 8 positions agree with TRBD2. Germline assignment: CDR1 SGHRS and CDR2 YFSETQ. V lost 3 bases to trimming and J lost 3 bases; unmatched junction nucleotides: 4. This CDR3 spans 14 amino acids. As DNA, the CDR3 is TGCGCCAGCAGCTCCCCGGGGGGGGAAGAGACCCAGTACTTC. Translated, it gives CASSSPGGEETQYF.

J is TRBJ2-4 and V is TRBV6-1, with D unresolved. The CDR3 is 13 residues long. Germline CDR1 and CDR2: MNHNS and SASEGT. Trimming stripped 4 bases from V and 4 bases from J, with 8 bases between. CDR3 DNA sequence: TGTGCCAGCAGTGCGAGATGGAAAAACATTCAGTACTTC. Its translation is CASSARWKNIQYF.

This clonotype came up many times. The chain joins TRBV5-6 to TRBJ2-7; D is perhaps TRBD1 (5 bases). CDR3 size: 13 residues. Trimming stripped 2 bases from V and 1 base from J, with 7 bases between. Germline-derived CDR1 and CDR2 are SGHDT and YYEEEE. The CDR3 region is CASSFPGSYEQYF. CDR3 DNA sequence: TGTGCCAGCAGCTTCCCAGGGTCCTACGAGCAGTACTTC.

The sample holds many counts of this clonotype. The CDR3, as DNA: TGTGCCAGCGAAACAAATATTAACTATGGCTACACCTTC. Protein product: CASETNINYGYTF. The rearrangement uses TRBV6-1 and TRBJ1-2; D gene unclear. V was pared by 8 bases and J by 1 base, with 11 bases between. The CDR3 runs 13 residues. Germline V CDR1 and CDR2: MNHNS, SASEGT.

This clonotype was seen repeatedly, ten times or more. The CDR3 DNA follows: TGTGCCAGCAGCGCCCAACCACAAAACATTCAGTACTTC. Protein sequence: CASSAQPQNIQYF. The V call is TRBV9, the J call TRBJ2-4; the D is unclear. The germline CDR1 and CDR2 sequences are SGDLS and YYNGEE. The CDR3 covers 13 residues. The V and J ends lost 3 bases and 5 bases respectively, with 9 bases between them.

There are many counts of this clonotype. The chain recombines TRBV5-6 with TRBJ1-1; no clear D. V gave up 1 base and J gave up 7 bases, with 11 bases separating them. CDR1 and CDR2 from the germline V gene are SGHDT and YYEEEE. The CDR3 is 13 amino acids. Here the CDR3 reads CASSLLSLGEAFF. The CDR3 DNA follows: TGTGCCAGCAGCTTGTTGTCCCTCGGTGAAGCTTTCTTT.

This clonotype was counted ten times or more. The rearrangement joins TRBV20-1 to TRBJ1-1, with D possibly TRBD1 on 5 matching bases. The CDR3 is made up of 12 amino acids. Trimming stripped 3 bases from V and 3 bases from J, with 8 bases between. Germline assignment: CDR1 DFQATT and CDR2 SNEGSKA (reference sequence). The CDR3 nucleotides read TGCAGTGCTAGCGGGGGTTACACTGAAGCTTTCTTT. Protein sequence: CSASGGYTEAFF.

There are a few counts of this clonotype. V and J are TRBV6-1 and TRBJ1-2, with 7 bases lining up with TRBD1. The germline gives CDR1 MNHNS, CDR2 SASEGT. After removal of 7 bases from V and 3 bases from J, the junction contained 11 bases not matched to a gene. The CDR3 extends over 15 amino acids. This CDR3 is CASNNYDRVYYGYTF. In DNA, the CDR3 is TGTGCCAGCAATAATTATGACAGGGTATACTATGGCTACACCTTC.

This clonotype was observed once. Sequence at one end of the junction differs from germline and may be a read error. The chain has TRBV7-2 and TRBJ1-2, with D unclear. CDR1 and CDR2 from the germline V gene are SGHTA and FQGNSA. The length of the CDR3 is 16 residues. Written as DNA, the CDR3 is TGTGCCAGCAGCTTAGTGGTCGCAGTTACTAACTATGACTACACCTTC. It codes for CASSLVVAVTNYDYTF.

The CDR3 coding sequence is TGCGCCAGCAGTGAAGCCCAGGGGGGTTACAATGAGCAGTTCTTC. Residues: CASSEAQGGYNEQFF. This sequence joins TRBV10-1 and TRBJ2-1; D is perhaps TRBD1 (7 bases). CDR1 is WNHNN, CDR2 SYGVQD, per germline (reference sequence). The V gene lost 3 bases and the J gene lost 4 bases, with 13 bases spanning the gap. The CDR3 runs 15 residues.

This clonotype showed up just a few times. The chain is built from TRBV5-6 and TRBJ2-5, with a weak D call TRBD2 (6 bases). V lost 0 bases and J lost 4, with 13 bases in between. Per germline, CDR1 SGHDT and CDR2 YYEEEE. The CDR3 covers 15 residues. CDR3 sequence (DNA): TGTGCCAGCAGCTTGGCCCCGGGGGTTGGAGAGACCCAGTACTTC. Amino acid sequence: CASSLAPGVGETQYF.

This clonotype came up many times. The V call is TRBV19, the J call TRBJ1-1; D ambiguous. The V gene lost 3 bases and the J gene lost 6 bases, with 11 bases spanning the gap. This CDR3 has 13 amino acids. In germline, CDR1 is LNHDA, CDR2 SQIVND (reference sequence). CDR3 protein: CASSIGKAAEAFF. For the CDR3, the DNA is TGTGCCAGTAGTATCGGGAAGGCGGCTGAAGCTTTCTTT. The full variable domain, with the rest looked up from reference TRBV19 and TRBJ1-1, is DGGITQSPKYLFRKEGQNVTLSCEQNLNHDAMYWYRQDPGQGLRLIYYSQIVNDFQKGDIAEGYSVSREKKESFPLTVTSAQKNPTAFYLCASSIGKAAEAFFGQGTRLTVV.